This entry lists 25 T cell receptor beta chains sequenced from one sample in a study of cytomegalovirus exposure and HLA in healthy donors. With 60 Vbeta and 13 Jbeta primers, the PCR was carried out. The assay was immunoSEQ multiplex PCR, and TCRdb's table has in-frame clones only and misses some. The top ten hold under 2% of the sample, which has 140,000 to 150,000 clones, roughly 73% seen once. The sequencing sample was made of PBMCs. Receptor source: a woman aged 18 to 35 in good health and CMV-seronegative.

This clone came up once. This chain uses TRBV18 with TRBJ1-6; TRBD1 might be the D (5 bases). V was shortened by 3 bases and J by 4 bases, with 10 bases between the two germline ends. Germline values: CDR1 KGHSH, CDR2 LQKENI. This CDR3 is built from 15 residues. CDR3 region: CASSPETEYNSPLHF. CDR3 coding DNA: TGTGCCAGCTCACCGGAGACAGAGTATAATTCACCCCTCCACTTT.

This clone occurred a few times. J is TRBJ2-5 and V is TRBV2, with TRBD2 identical over 8 bases. Germline values: CDR1 SNHLY, CDR2 FYNNEI. The ends lost 6 bases at V and 5 bases at J; junction bases unmatched: 11. The CDR3 is 15 residues long. Here the CDR3 reads CASSTSGYLGETQYF. The CDR3 DNA reads TGTGCCAGCAGCACTAGCGGATACCTTGGGGAGACCCAGTACTTC.

The chain is built from TRBV7-9 and TRBJ2-7; D is possibly TRBD1 (5 bases). V dropped 0 bases and J dropped 5 bases, with 11 bases sitting between them. This CDR3 is built from 14 residues. Germline loops: CDR1 SEHNR, CDR2 FQNEAQ (reference sequence). The CDR3 is CASSLALRAHEQYF. The CDR3 DNA sequence: TGTGCCAGCAGCTTAGCGCTCAGGGCCCACGAGCAGTACTTC.

This clone has more than one count but fewer than ten. The V call is TRBV6-5, the J call TRBJ1-2, with a weak D call TRBD1 (6 bases). CDR3 size: 16 residues. V was cut by 2 bases and J by 4 bases, with 17 bases left in between. Germline V lookup: CDR1 MNHEY, CDR2 SVGAGI. The CDR3 reads CASSYVSKDRVYGYTF. CDR3 DNA: TGTGCCAGCAGTTACGTTTCCAAGGACAGAGTCTATGGCTACACCTTC.

The chain uses TRBV6-5 and TRBJ1-1, with TRBD1 matching over 8 bases. The V and J ends lost 6 bases and 4 bases, in that order; junction bases with no gene match: 10. The CDR3 covers 15 residues. From germline, CDR1 is MNHEY and CDR2 SVGAGI. CDR3 sequence: CASSYDRGASTEAFF. CDR3 DNA: TGTGCCAGCAGCTACGACAGGGGAGCATCCACTGAAGCTTTCTTT.

This chain joins TRBV15 and TRBJ2-3, with D maybe TRBD1 (7 bases). The V gene's germline CDR1 is LNHNV and CDR2 YYDKDF (reference sequence). There are 15 residues in the CDR3. V dropped 7 bases and J dropped 0 bases, with 14 bases sitting between them. In DNA form, the CDR3 reads TGTGCCACCACCCAGGGGGGTGCTAGCACAGATACGCAGTATTTT. Translation: CATTQGGASTDTQYF.

The rearrangement links TRBV7-2 to TRBJ2-1; 8 positions match TRBD2. The CDR3 is 15 residues long. The germline V gene encodes CDR1 SGHTA and CDR2 FQGNSA. J gave up 6 bases and V 5 bases, and 9 bases lay outside the gene matches. The CDR3 protein is CASSVTGTSANEQFF. The CDR3 DNA reads as TGTGCCAGCAGCGTCACCGGGACTAGTGCCAATGAGCAGTTCTTC.

The CDR3 is CASSYAWRGQKSPLHF. CDR3 in DNA: TGTGCCAGCAGTTACGCATGGCGGGGGCAAAAATCACCCCTCCACTTT. The chain combines TRBV6-5 with TRBJ1-6; tentatively, D is TRBD1 (6 bases). Per germline, CDR1 MNHEY and CDR2 SVGAGI. The CDR3 contains 16 residues. The germline V and J ends were trimmed by 2 bases and 10 bases, with 18 bases remaining between them.

The chain joins TRBV10-3 to TRBJ2-2; 8 bases agree with TRBD1. Germline CDR1 and CDR2: ENHRY and SYGVKD. V gave up 5 bases and J gave up 0 bases; unmatched junction bases: 2. This CDR3 comprises 15 residues. This CDR3 is CAISLQGANTGELFF. Here the CDR3 DNA reads TGTGCCATCAGTTTACAGGGGGCGAACACCGGGGAGCTGTTTTTT.

V gene TRBV7-7 combines with J gene TRBJ2-7; no firm D call. Germline V lookup: CDR1 SSHAT, CDR2 FNYEAQ (reference sequence). The CDR3 length is 14 residues. Trimming left V 6 bases short and J 3 bases short, with 15 bases between. The CDR3 spells CASSPDLKDYEQYV. As DNA, the CDR3 is TGTGCCAGCAGTCCCGACCTAAAAGACTACGAGCAGTACGTC.

V and J are TRBV10-2 and TRBJ2-5; TRBD1 matches 8 bases. The DNA end favors TRBJ2-7, so the J call may be wrong. Germline lookup yields CDR1 WSHSY and CDR2 SAAADI. The CDR3 length is 13 residues. The CDR3 DNA sequence: TGCGCCAGCATAATCACAGGGGGCTACGAGCAGTACTTC. Its protein product is CASIITGGYEQYF.

This sequence joins TRBV28 and TRBJ1-5; D unresolved. The CDR3 is 13 residues long. The germline CDR1 and CDR2 sequences are MDHEN and SYDVKM. Trimming took 3 bases from V and 4 from J, leaving 7 bases between them. As DNA, the CDR3 is TGTGCCAGCAGTTTGGCCAGGAATCAGCCCCAGCATTTT. Its translation is CASSLARNQPQHF.

The chain carries TRBV6-5 and TRBJ2-1, with D unclear. The CDR3 is 15 residues long. CDR1 and CDR2 (germline): MNHEY, SVGAGI. Trimming pared 1 base from V and 6 bases from J, leaving 13 bases between. CDR3 amino acids: CASSYFGGPLNEQFF. The CDR3 coding sequence is TGTGCCAGCAGTTACTTCGGCGGCCCACTCAATGAGCAGTTCTTC.

This clone was found once. The V and J genes are TRBV1 and TRBJ2-1; no check of the table's D call, TRBD1, against the DNA was made. TRBV1 represents a pseudogene. The CDR3 is 16 amino acids. The CDR3 DNA is TGCACCAGCAGCCAAGATAGTACGGCAGGGCGCAATGAGCAGTTCTTC. Its protein product is CTSSQDSTAGRNEQFF.

The genes are TRBV5-5 and TRBJ1-2; weak D call: TRBD1 (5 bases). The V end lost 4 bases, the J end lost 12 bases, and 25 bases lay between the germline ends. Germline values: CDR1 SGHKS, CDR2 YYEKEE (reference sequence). The CDR3 runs 15 residues. The CDR3 bases are TGTGCCAGCAGCCAAGCGGGCAGGGACGATCGAGGCCACACCTTC. This encodes CASSQAGRDDRGHTF.

In its sample, this clone was seen a few times. The chain is built from TRBV7-9 and TRBJ2-7, with D possibly TRBD2 on 6 matching bases. V lost 1 base and J lost 6, with 10 bases in between. Germline CDR1 SEHNR, CDR2 FQNEAQ (reference sequence). The CDR3 is made up of 13 amino acids. The CDR3 spells CASSLGRGGEQYV. DNA for the CDR3: TGTGCCAGCAGCTTAGGGAGGGGCGGCGAGCAGTACGTC.

The rearrangement uses TRBV15 and TRBJ1-1, with TRBD1 matching 7 bases. CDR1 is LNHNV, CDR2 YYDKDF, per germline (reference sequence). The CDR3 runs to 15 residues. The J segment lost 4 bases and the V segment lost 4 bases, leaving 9 bases of the junction unmatched. The CDR3 region is CATSKGAGGSTEAFF. The CDR3 coding sequence is TGTGCCACCAGCAAGGGGGCAGGGGGAAGCACTGAAGCTTTCTTT.

The chain combines TRBV5-6 with TRBJ2-7, with D possibly TRBD2 on 6 matching bases. V was trimmed by 4 bases and J by 2 bases, leaving 13 bases between them. The CDR3 consists of 14 residues. Germline V gene data show CDR1 as SGHDT and CDR2 as YYEEEE. This CDR3 reads CASSISGSPYEQYF. CDR3 nucleotide sequence: TGTGCCAGCAGCATCTCCGGGAGTCCCTACGAGCAGTACTTC.

This sequence joins TRBV19 and TRBJ1-5; TRBD1 matches 7 bases. CDR1 and CDR2 from the germline V gene are LNHDA and SQIVND (reference sequence). V was clipped by 4 bases and J by 3 bases; unmatched bases: 9. This CDR3 has 16 residues. The CDR3 here is CASSRRQGTLNQPQHF. CDR3 in DNA: TGTGCCAGTAGTAGACGACAGGGCACCCTCAATCAGCCCCAGCATTTT.

This clone was picked up a small number of times. The V call is TRBV10-2, the J call TRBJ2-6, with D perhaps TRBD1 (5 bases). Trimming stripped 3 bases from V and 1 base from J, with 10 bases between. Germline CDR1 and CDR2: WSHSY and SAAADI. There are 16 residues in the CDR3. The DNA for the CDR3 is TGCGCCAGCAGTGATAGGGGCGCGTCTGGGGCCAACGTCCTGACTTTC. Translated: CASSDRGASGANVLTF.

This rearrangement joins TRBV2 to TRBJ1-2, with 8 positions matching TRBD1. Trimming removed 7 bases from V and 3 bases from J; junction bases left unmatched: 4. The CDR3 extends over 13 amino acids. Germline V CDR1 and CDR2: SNHLY, FYNNEI. CDR3 region: CASTRGRDYGYTF. CDR3 nucleotides: TGTGCCAGCACCAGGGGGCGCGACTATGGCTACACCTTC.

This clone was detected only a few times. J is TRBJ1-4 and V is TRBV18; D not certain. CDR3 length equals 16 residues. Per germline, CDR1 KGHSH and CDR2 LQKENI. Trimming took off 0 bases at V and 0 bases at J, with 8 bases between the two ends. Written as DNA, the CDR3 is TGTGCCAGCTCACCACCGAACAGCCCAACTAATGAAAAACTGTTTTTT. Its translation is CASSPPNSPTNEKLFF.

CDR3 residues: CASSQDRQETQYF. CDR3 nucleotides: TGCGCCAGCAGTCAGGACAGGCAAGAGACCCAGTACTTC. V gene TRBV5-1 combines with J gene TRBJ2-5; 7 nucleotides agree with TRBD1. Germline CDR1 is SGHRS and CDR2 is YFSETQ. CDR3 size: 13 residues. J lost 2 bases, V lost 5 bases, and 3 bases had no gene match.

The CDR3 loop reads CATSTGSWNSPLHF. CDR3 nucleotides: TGTGCCACCAGCACAGGGTCGTGGAATTCACCCCTCCACTTT. This sequence joins TRBV15 and TRBJ1-6, with D perhaps matching TRBD1 (5 bases). The CDR3 runs to 14 residues. Germline assignment: CDR1 LNHNV and CDR2 YYDKDF (reference sequence). Trimming pared 4 bases from V and 7 bases from J, leaving 11 bases between.

This clone was detected only a few times. The chain employs TRBV7-8 and TRBJ1-5, with TRBD1 matching over 9 bases. With V trimmed by 5 bases and J by 0 bases, 5 bases remained unmatched. Germline values: CDR1 SGHVS, CDR2 FQNEAQ. The CDR3 consists of 16 residues. The CDR3 sequence: CASSDGTGNSNQPQHF. The CDR3 DNA reads as TGTGCCAGCAGCGACGGGACAGGGAATAGCAATCAGCCCCAGCATTTT. The full variable domain, with the rest looked up from reference TRBV7-8 and TRBJ1-5, is GAGVSQSPRYKVAKRGQDVALRCDPISGHVSLFWYQQALGQGPEFLTYFQNEAQLDKSGLPSDRFFAERPEGSVSTLKIQRTQQEDSAVYLCASSDGTGNSNQPQHFGDGTRLSIL.